This TCR beta chain was identified in a study of T cell repertoires in cytomegalovirus infection. Looking at the study overall: Based on public TCR beta signatures, there were indications of CMV infection and of a matching HLA type.

From germline, CDR1 is SGDLS and CDR2 YYNGEE. The CDR3 is 18 residues long. The junction had 8 bases not matched to a gene; V was cut back by 0 bases and J by 5 bases. TCRdb re-called the reads with MiXCR, one entry per CDR3 protein. The sample holds some 57,000 distinct CDR3 sequences; 25% to 40% are singletons and the top ten take 70%. Regarding the study as a whole: HLA-C-restricted CMV-specific TCR beta clonotypes prevailed in the ex vivo response. People with CMV and the relevant HLA were identified by cumulative public TCR beta family frequency.

About this clonotype: The antigen is not known.

This chain joins TRBV9 and TRBJ2-2; TRBD2 matches 12 bases. This clonotype was obtained from a human donor in good health (CMV status not recorded). Some clones in this sample may be carry-over from other donors' samples. The sample comprised PBMCs, sequenced either directly or after in vitro stimulation (not recorded which). The CDR3 sequence is CASSVERGLAGRTGELFF. CDR3 DNA sequence: TGTGCCAGCAGCGTAGAGCGAGGACTAGCGGGGCGTACCGGGGAGCTGTTTTTT.